Following are 21 T cell receptor beta chains from one sample sequenced in a study of graft-versus-host responses after intestinal transplantation. Data came from immunoSEQ multiplex PCR; TCRdb stores just in-frame clones and leaves some out. In the table there are 65,000 to 100,000 clones, around 92% of which are singletons. These receptors' targets are unknown. The specimen comprised unstimulated CD8+ T cells sorted from spleen or lymph node cells, sampled before transplant. These receptors were taken from a human donor who was the organ donor for an intestinal transplant.

The V and J genes are TRBV25-1 and TRBJ1-2; D gene uncertain. V was pared by 4 bases and J by 7 bases, with 7 bases between. CDR1 is MGHDK and CDR2 is SYGVNS in the germline V gene. CDR3 length: 11 residues. The CDR3 bases are TGTGCCAGCAGTGCCCCAGGTGGCTACACCTTC. Its protein is CASSAPGGYTF.

The genes are TRBV11-2 and TRBJ1-1; no reliable D call. V lost 1 base to trimming and J lost 5 bases, with 14 bases between them. This CDR3 contains 15 residues. The germline gives CDR1 SGHAT, CDR2 FQNNGV. CDR3 sequence reads: CASSLVEYPGTEAFF. CDR3 bases: TGTGCCAGCAGCTTAGTTGAGTACCCCGGGACTGAAGCTTTCTTT.

This chain connects TRBV11-2 to TRBJ2-3, with 10 bases aligning to TRBD2. The CDR3 loop spans 17 amino acids. Germline lookup yields CDR1 SGHAT and CDR2 FQNNGV. V lost 6 bases and J lost 1; bases outside the gene matches: 10. CDR3 coding DNA: TGTGCCAGCAGGTCTCGGGAGCGGGGGGGCGGCACAGATACGCAGTATTTT. Translation gives CASRSRERGGGTDTQYF.

The V and J genes are TRBV28 and TRBJ2-7; D gene ambiguous. This CDR3 has 13 amino acids. Germline CDR1 and CDR2: MDHEN and SYDVKM. Trimming removed 3 bases from V and 2 bases from J, with 8 bases in between. CDR3 sequence: CASSFAQTYEQYF. CDR3 coding DNA: TGTGCCAGCAGTTTCGCCCAGACCTACGAGCAGTACTTC.

The chain is built from TRBV5-6 and TRBJ2-7, with D possibly matching TRBD1 (5 bases). Germline assignment: CDR1 SGHDT and CDR2 YYEEEE. This CDR3 contains 14 residues. V lost 2 bases to trimming and J lost 1 base, with 10 bases between them. CDR3 region: CASSLNRWSYEQYF. CDR3 DNA sequence: TGTGCCAGCAGCTTAAACAGGTGGTCCTACGAGCAGTACTTC.

The rearrangement links TRBV5-6 to TRBJ2-5; 7 bases are shared with TRBD1. The V gene end was trimmed by 3 bases and the J gene end by 9 bases; junction bases not matched to a gene: 5. Looked up from germline, CDR1 is SGHDT and CDR2 is YYEEEE. The CDR3 contains 12 residues. Here the CDR3 DNA reads TGTGCCAGCAGCTCCGGGACAGCATCCCAGTACTTC. Translating it yields CASSSGTASQYF.

This clone appeared once. CDR3 amino acids: CASSILGSYGYTF. The CDR3 DNA reads as TGTGCCAGTAGTATTTTGGGCAGCTATGGCTACACCTTC. This chain joins TRBV19 and TRBJ1-2, with no clear D. V was cut by 3 bases and J by 4 bases, with 9 bases left in between. CDR1 LNHDA and CDR2 SQIVND come from the germline V gene (reference sequence). The length of the CDR3 is 13 residues.

Notes on this clone: Other DNA sequences in this sample translate to the same CDR3. The V gene is TRBV7-3, the J gene TRBJ1-3, with D perhaps matching TRBD1 (5 bases). With 5 bases removed from V and 2 bases from J, the gap between germline ends came to 13 bases. Germline loops: CDR1 SGHTA, CDR2 FQGTGA. The CDR3 loop spans 15 amino acids. The CDR3: CASSAGLTAGNTIYF. The CDR3 region has the DNA TGTGCCAGCAGCGCCGGGCTGACAGCTGGAAACACCATATATTTT.

The CDR3: CASSQVVGQLKETQYF. The CDR3 DNA reads as TGCGCCAGCAGCCAAGTAGTGGGACAGTTAAAAGAGACCCAGTACTTC. The chain is built from TRBV4-1 and TRBJ2-5; 7 nucleotides match TRBD1. The trim removed 1 base at V and 3 bases at J, leaving 8 bases unmatched. Germline V gene data show CDR1 as MGHRA and CDR2 as YSYEKL. This CDR3 is built from 16 residues.

The V gene is TRBV6-1, the J gene TRBJ1-2; D ambiguous. V was shortened by 0 bases and J by 0 bases, with 17 bases between the two germline ends. The CDR3 sequence is 18 residues long. Germline V gene sequence: CDR1 MNHNS, CDR2 SASEGT. DNA of the CDR3: TGTGCCAGCAGTGAAGCGATCGTGGTAGGAGGAACTAACTATGGCTACACCTTC. Its translation is CASSEAIVVGGTNYGYTF.

The CDR3 reads CASSATGQLLAGPYEQYF. Written as DNA, the CDR3 is TGTGCCAGCAGCGCCACTGGACAGCTGCTAGCGGGACCTTACGAGCAGTACTTC. This chain connects TRBV9 to TRBJ2-7; 9 nucleotides align to TRBD2. Germline-derived CDR1 and CDR2 are SGDLS and YYNGEE. Trimming cost V 3 bases and J 4 bases; bases outside gene matches: 17. This CDR3 spans 18 amino acids.

Only one count was recorded for this clone. This sequence joins TRBV4-2 and TRBJ2-5, with D possibly matching TRBD2 (6 bases). The DNA end is a closer match to TRBJ2-7, so the J assignment may be wrong. The CDR3 covers 18 residues. Looked up from germline, CDR1 is LGHNA and CDR2 is YNFKEQ. The CDR3, as DNA: TGTGCCAGCAGCCAAAACCTCTACCGGGGACTGCCCTCCTACGAGCAGTACTTC. Amino acids: CASSQNLYRGLPSYEQYF.

The chain carries TRBV5-6 and TRBJ2-1; TRBD2 agrees at 8 bases. The J segment lost 3 bases and the V segment lost 1 base, leaving 3 bases of the junction unmatched. The CDR3 totals 15 residues. CDR1 SGHDT and CDR2 YYEEEE come from the germline V gene. The CDR3 sequence is CASSLPRGGYNEQFF. The CDR3 bases are TGTGCCAGCAGCTTGCCCCGGGGGGGCTACAATGAGCAGTTCTTC.

The J gene is TRBJ1-1, the V gene TRBV29-1; D ambiguous. CDR1 and CDR2 (germline): SQVTM, ANQGSEA. This CDR3 region has 13 residues. V lost 3 bases and J lost 0, with 8 bases in between. CDR3 nucleotide sequence: TGCAGCGTTGATAGCGGTCTGAACACTGAAGCTTTCTTT. Its protein product is CSVDSGLNTEAFF.

The chain carries TRBV2 and TRBJ1-6; D is undetermined. The germline V gene has CDR1 SNHLY and CDR2 FYNNEI. Trimming stripped 5 bases from V and 10 bases from J, with 15 bases between. This CDR3 spans 14 amino acids. The CDR3 sequence: CASSRPLRGSPLHF. The CDR3 region has the DNA TGTGCCAGCAGTAGGCCGCTCCGGGGATCACCCCTCCACTTT.

This chain connects TRBV9 to TRBJ2-3, with 12 bases matching TRBD2. V was clipped by 3 bases and J by 9 bases; unmatched bases: 11. The CDR3 loop spans 16 amino acids. CDR1 is SGDLS, CDR2 YYNGEE, per germline. The CDR3 bases are TGTGCCAGCAGCGGATCCCTAGCGGGGGGGCCTCGGACGCAGTATTTT. Translated, it gives CASSGSLAGGPRTQYF.

The rearrangement joins TRBV27 to TRBJ2-7; D might be TRBD1 (5 bases). This CDR3 comprises 15 residues. The germline CDR1 and CDR2 sequences are MNHEY and SMNVEV (reference sequence). Trimming took 6 bases from V and 0 from J, leaving 15 bases between them. DNA for the CDR3: TGTGCCAGCAGAAAGCCCGCAGGGCTCTCCTACGAGCAGTACTTC. Translated: CASRKPAGLSYEQYF.

The V and J genes are TRBV6-5 and TRBJ2-2; D is undetermined. This CDR3 has 13 residues. Trimming cost V 1 base and J 5 bases, with 5 bases left between them. Germline V gene lookup returns CDR1 MNHEY and CDR2 SVGAGI. The CDR3 region is CASSYFKTGELFF. The CDR3 DNA is TGTGCCAGCAGTTACTTTAAAACCGGGGAGCTGTTTTTT.

In DNA, the CDR3 is TGTGCCAGCAGCTTAGGGACAGCCGATTTAAGTGAAAAACTGTTTTTT. Protein product: CASSLGTADLSEKLFF. J is TRBJ1-4 and V is TRBV7-6; D may be TRBD1 (6 bases). V was trimmed by 1 base and J by 7 bases, leaving 16 bases between them. The CDR3 totals 16 residues. Germline lookup yields CDR1 SGHVS and CDR2 FNYEAQ.

The J gene is TRBJ2-3, the V gene TRBV27; TRBD2 aligns across 9 bases. Germline CDR1 reads MNHEY; CDR2 reads SMNVEV (reference sequence). With 7 bases clipped from V and 5 bases from J, the junction kept 10 bases outside the gene matches. This CDR3 is 15 amino acids long. CDR3 sequence: CASNPAGGLEDTQYF. The CDR3 coding sequence is TGTGCCAGCAACCCGGCGGGGGGGCTAGAAGATACGCAGTATTTT.

This sequence joins TRBV19 and TRBJ1-2; possible D gene TRBD1, 5 bases. The germline gives CDR1 LNHDA, CDR2 SQIVND (reference sequence). V was pared by 5 bases and J by 5 bases, with 21 bases between. CDR3 length: 16 residues. The CDR3, as DNA: TGTGCCAGTAGTGTGCCCCGGTTATGGGCAGGGTATGGCTACACCTTC. It specifies CASSVPRLWAGYGYTF.